Reported below is one T cell receptor beta chain. The target of this receptor is not known. Qualities for individual bases were not recorded, and no much larger clone is one base off. To analyze paired alpha-beta TCRs of CD8+ T cells, the study used an expanded emulsion RT-PCR method with primers covering all TCR V genes. Before emulsion RT-PCR, CD8+ T cells were isolated using a CD8 positive selection kit and then incubated overnight in approximately 10 IU/mL IL-2. This specimen belongs to a study of T cell repertoires in breast cancer (dated by TCRdb to 2016 to 2018). Background for the entire study: Samples profiled in the study came from tumors, lymph nodes and peripheral blood lymphocytes of breast cancer patients, along with peripheral blood from healthy control donors. Tumors and tumor-involved lymph nodes were minced and digested with Liberase and DNase, then filtered through 70-um and 40-um filters. Most of the approximately 22 patient tumors analyzed for shared TCRs were ER+/PR+. Tumor-free lymph nodes were processed without enzymatic digestion, and blood samples were separated by Ficoll. The study reasoned that TCRs shared between breast cancer patients would target shared antigens, given breast cancer's low mutational burden and rare common mutations. Nine healthy donors, of an age range similar to that of the patients, were included as controls. On average, roughly 500,000 sequences per sample and about 10 reads per input cell were obtained by sequencing.

CDR1 and CDR2, per the germline V gene (reference sequence), are SEHNR and FQNEAQ. Reading from cysteine to phenylalanine, the CDR3 counts 18 amino acids. The CDR3 DNA has 54 bases and is translated from base 1. At the junction V is shortened by 4 bases and J by 5 bases; bases outside the gene matches: 17. Preparation of the library involved emulsion pairing. A second nested PCR with blocking oligos suppressed unpaired genes, then a third nested PCR added Illumina adaptors and barcodes. Each emulsion RT-PCR master mix contained about 5,000-260,000 T cells, with C-region, Stepout and V-region primers. Emulsions were generated with the Micellula Emulsion and Purification Kit, and RT-PCR used Qiagen OneStep RT-PCR reagents. The pooled libraries were sequenced on an Illumina MiSeq using paired-end 2 x 250 reads. On the authors' methods: Read pairs were joined in Galaxy and clipped at the engineered overlap into separate alpha and beta files, and reads that were not clipped were discarded. Alpha-beta pairs were assigned with CompleteTCR, a MiTCR-based pipeline that links chains sharing read cluster identifiers using an R script. TCR sequences that were observed only once, representing about 1-3.1%, were removed as potential sequencing errors. TCRdb redid the processing of the public reads, applying fastp at Q25 and MiXCR, and retained in-frame beta chains. When rows share a CDR3 protein, they turn into one entry using the most common DNA and genes. TCRdb assigned the V and J calls; the authors' analysis was not used. The sample table records roughly 38,000 distinct CDR3 sequences; 45% to 55% of these occur just once. Less than 70% of the sample lies in the top ten.

Broader findings and caveats from the paper: Genuine antitumor clones may have been missed because singleton TCRs were discarded and only part of each tumor was sampled. Emulsion RT-PCR was considered qualitative rather than quantitative, because transcript abundance and primer differences skewed the recovery of clones. Shared TCRs were encoded by various nucleotide sequences, which suggests selection and expansion based on antigen. Shared TCRs showed TRBV7 predominance, possibly reflecting tumor recognition or mispriming bias from eight TRBV7 primers. Sentinel lymph nodes involved by tumor shared about fourfold more TCRs with matched tumor repertoires than tumor-free nodes did (approximately 8% versus 2%). More than 15 TCR pairs were shared across seven or more patient tumors and were rarely found in control blood, which suggested possible tumor specificity.

This TCR derives from a pool of human donors with breast cancer or a healthy control (not recorded which). The chain is encoded by TRBV7-9 joined to TRBJ2-5; TRBD2 agrees with 9 junctional bases. Sequences were obtained from CD8+ T cells. The nucleotides read TGTGCCAGCAGCTCACCCCCAGGGGCTTTCCTAGCGGGGGAGACCCAGTACTTC. The resulting protein is CASSSPPGAFLAGETQYF.